The present T cell receptor (beta chain) was sequenced within a study of neurological immune-mediated disorders. Regarding the study as a whole: The highest TCR clonal expansion occurred in HTLV-1-associated myelopathy; multiple sclerosis fell below healthy controls.

TCRdb redid the calling of the 5' RACE reads with MiXCR, one entry per CDR3 protein. The sample has around 67,000 distinct CDR3 sequences, 4% to 6% seen once; the top ten hold less than 8%. The table lists this clonotype with many counts. The antigen is not known. With 5 bases removed from V and 6 bases from J, the gap between germline ends came to 14 bases. The germline CDR1 and CDR2 sequences are SGHRS and YFSETQ. This CDR3 has 14 amino acids. This sequence joins TRBV5-1 and TRBJ1-4; no definite D call. This receptor was taken from a man younger than 30 with multiple sclerosis. The sample comprised PBMCs. The CDR3 reads CASRWGGLDEKLFF. The CDR3 DNA follows: TGCGCCAGCAGATGGGGAGGGCTGGATGAAAAACTGTTTTTT.